This T cell receptor beta chain came from a study of T cells in Graves' hyperthyroidism and ophthalmopathy. CDR3 length: 12 residues. Per germline, CDR1 ENHRY and CDR2 SYGVKD. PBMCs were obtained from roughly 10 ml fresh peripheral blood. Regions amplified from RNA transcripts were the TCR beta CDR3 regions. A set of HTBI primers served as the primers for a first-round RT-PCR of the TCR CDR3. One entry per CDR3 protein results from TCRdb running MiXCR on the multiplex PCR reads. The sample has 300,000 to 500,000 distinct CDR3 sequences, 11% to 15% seen once. Study results and limitations: Separating ophthalmopathy from stable hyperthyroidism was achieved by a 13 V-J model. Most clonotypes expanded in the thyroid (above 0.001) were also present in blood. The model anticipated ophthalmopathy a median about 7 months pre-onset.

This clonotype was counted between two and nine times. What it recognizes is unknown. Relative to the germline gene, one junction end is altered; a read error may explain this. The chain joins TRBV10-3 to TRBJ2-3; D might be TRBD2 (6 bases). This TCR derives from a man aged 45-60 years with Graves' ophthalmopathy. Source material: blood. DNA for the CDR3: TGTACCATCGGGGACTTAACAGATACGCAGTATTTT. This sequence encodes CTIGDLTDTQYF.